This is a list of T cell receptor beta chains from one sample in a study of T cells in pancreatic ductal adenocarcinoma. The assay was immunoSEQ multiplex PCR, and TCRdb's table has in-frame clones only and misses some. The table shows around 100,000 clones, with roughly 95% occurring only once. Sequencing was performed on PBMCs. The receptors come from a human donor with pancreatic ductal adenocarcinoma. The CDR3 runs from the conserved cysteine through the conserved F or W. A D gene is named only where the DNA matches it firmly. The size entry is marked missing in some rows and otherwise reads once, few, many or a size class.

J,D,size,V,DNA,CDR3
TRBJ2-5,TRBD2,-,TRBV30,TGTGCCTGGAGTACCGGGGGGGCGTCCGGGGAGACCCAGTACTTC,CAWSTGGASGETQYF
TRBJ2-7,-,-,TRBV4-1,TGCGCCAGCAGCCCGGCGGAATCCTCCTACGAGCAGTACTTC,CASSPAESSYEQYF
TRBJ2-7,TRBD2,-,TRBV2,TGTGCCAGCGGCGGAACTAGCGGGAGTTTCTACGAGCAGTACTTC,CASGGTSGSFYEQYF
TRBJ2-7,TRBD2,-,TRBV19,TGTGCCAGTAGTCTCACTAGCGGGAGCTACGAGCAGTACTTC,CASSLTSGSYEQYF
TRBJ2-5,TRBD2,-,TRBV10-2,TGCGCCAGCAGTACTAGCGCCGAGACCCAGTACTTC,CASSTSAETQYF
TRBJ2-5,TRBD2,once,TRBV7-3,TGTGCCAGCAGCGCAACTAGCGGGAGGACAGAGACCCAGTACTTC,CASSATSGRTETQYF
TRBJ2-4,-,-,TRBV7-2,TGTGCCAGCAGCTTAGGGGGGGACAGAACAATTCAGTACTTC,CASSLGGDRTIQYF
TRBJ1-1,-,-,TRBV30,TGTGCCTGGAGTGTACGCCCCGCTCCGCCAGGGCCGTACGCTGAAGCTTTCTTT,CAWSVRPAPPGPYAEAFF
TRBJ1-4,TRBD1,-,TRBV6-1,TGTGCCAGCAGTGAAGAGAAGGGGACAGGGGTCGAAAAACTGTTTTTT,CASSEEKGTGVEKLFF
TRBJ2-7,-,-,TRBV27,TGTGCCAGCAGCAAGGCAGGCGCGACGCTTGTTTACGAGCAGTACTTC,CASSKAGATLVYEQYF
TRBJ2-1,TRBD2,-,TRBV5-8,TGTGCCAGCAGTTTCACTAGCGGGCAGCAGTTCTTC,CASSFTSGQQFF
TRBJ1-4,-,-,TRBV2,TGTGCCAGCAGCAGACAGCTTACTAATGAAAAACTGTTTTTT,CASSRQLTNEKLFF
TRBJ2-7,TRBD2,-,TRBV30,TGTGCCAGCCAAGAACCCGGGACTAGGGGCTGGGAGCAGTACTTC,CASQEPGTRGWEQYF
TRBJ2-1,TRBD2,-,TRBV29-1,TGCAGCGTGGCGGGGGGGACTAGCGGCGAGCAGTTCTTC,CSVAGGTSGEQFF
TRBJ2-5,-,-,TRBV2,TGTGCCAGCAGTGGGTTACTAGAGGCTGGGACCCAGTACTTC,CASSGLLEAGTQYF
TRBJ2-7,TRBD2,-,TRBV7-6,TGTGCCAGCAGCGCTCGGACTAGCGGGAGCTACGAGCAGTACTTC,CASSARTSGSYEQYF
TRBJ2-1,TRBD2,-,TRBV5-4,TGTGCCAGCAGATCACTAGCGGGAGGGGCCCACAATGAGCAGTTCTTC,CASRSLAGGAHNEQFF
TRBJ2-3,TRBD2,-,TRBV10-2,TGCGCCAGCAGTGAGGGACTAGCGGGGAGAGATACGCAGTATTTT,CASSEGLAGRDTQYF
TRBJ2-7,-,-,TRBV28,TGTGCCAGCACCGACTCGGGACAGGGGACTAGCGGAACCTACGAGCAGTACTTC,CASTDSGQGTSGTYEQYF
TRBJ1-1,-,-,TRBV29-1,TGCAGCGTAACCGGGACACTGAACACTGAAGCTTTCTTT,CSVTGTLNTEAFF
TRBJ2-7,-,-,TRBV7-2,TGTGCCAGCAGCACCCGACAGAACCACGAGCAGTACTTC,CASSTRQNHEQYF
TRBJ2-3,TRBD2,-,TRBV27,TGTGCCAGCTCGGGACTAGCGGGAGCATCTAGCACAGATACGCAGTATTTT,CASSGLAGASSTDTQYF
TRBJ1-5,-,-,TRBV2,TGTGCCAGCAGTGGTCTCGAGGATACGCCCCAGCATTTT,CASSGLEDTPQHF